This TCR beta chain derives from a study of beta chain features in type 1 diabetes. The entirety of the isolated RNA underwent reverse transcription, so expressed TCRB transcripts were sequenced. Samples of naive, central memory and regulatory T cells yielded a mean of around 3.7 million reads. Data came from immunoSEQ multiplex PCR; TCRdb stores just in-frame clones and leaves some out. The sample has roughly 330,000 clones; 8% to 13% are singletons. This clone was seen more than once but under ten times. CDR3 size: 14 residues. Trimming took off 5 bases at V and 7 bases at J, with 15 bases between the two ends. CDR1 and CDR2 (germline): SGHTA, FQGTGA.

The rearrangement uses TRBV7-3 and TRBJ2-1; TRBD2 might be the D (5 bases). The receptor's source is a woman in her 30s in good health. Sequencing was carried out using naive CD4+ T cells from blood. The CDR3 loop reads CASSTSGRDNEQFF. CDR3 coding DNA: TGTGCCAGCAGCACATCCGGACGGGATAATGAGCAGTTCTTC. Supplemented by reference TRBV7-3 and TRBJ2-1, the full variable domain reads GAGVSQTPSNKVTEKGKYVELRCDPISGHTALYWYRQSLGQGPEFLIYFQGTGAADDSGLPNDRFFAVRPEGSVSTLKIQRTERGDSAVYLCASSTSGRDNEQFFGPGTRLTVL.